The 14 T cell receptor beta chains listed next were all sequenced from one sample in a study of cytomegalovirus exposure and HLA in healthy donors. PCR amplification relied on 60 Vbeta primers (plus 13 Jbeta primers). Some clones are missing from TCRdb's copy, which holds only in-frame ones; the method was immunoSEQ multiplex PCR. The table has around 70,000 clones, less than 70% seen once; the top ten hold around 2.7%. Sequencing was done on a sample of PBMCs. Receptor source: a man aged 30-40 years in good health and CMV-seronegative.

The V call is TRBV4-1, the J call TRBJ2-5, with 7 bases fitting TRBD2. Germline-derived CDR1 and CDR2 are MGHRA and YSYEKL. The junction had 6 bases not matched to a gene; V was cut back by 5 bases and J by 0 bases. The CDR3 spans 15 residues. CDR3 in amino acids: CASSSERGYQETQYF. As DNA, the CDR3 is TGCGCCAGCAGCTCAGAGCGGGGCTACCAAGAGACCCAGTACTTC.

This clone was detected a few times. This sequence joins TRBV5-6 and TRBJ2-7, with D tentatively TRBD1 (5 bases). Looked up from germline, CDR1 is SGHDT and CDR2 is YYEEEE. The V end was cut by 3 bases, the J end by 1 base, with 8 bases between. This CDR3 region has 13 residues. The CDR3 sequence is CASSWGPSYEQYF. The CDR3 DNA reads TGTGCCAGCAGCTGGGGCCCTTCCTACGAGCAGTACTTC.

The J gene is TRBJ2-2, the V gene TRBV4-1, with 10 bases identical to TRBD2. V dropped 1 base and J dropped 5; count of bases not matched to a gene: 10. CDR3 length: 18 amino acids. Germline V CDR1 and CDR2: MGHRA, YSYEKL. The CDR3 reads CASSQVGLAGVLTGELFF. The CDR3 region has the DNA TGCGCCAGCAGCCAAGTTGGGCTAGCGGGGGTCCTAACCGGGGAGCTGTTTTTT.

The chain is built from TRBV14 and TRBJ1-2; 9 bases map to TRBD1. CDR1 SGHDN and CDR2 FVKESK come from the germline V gene. This CDR3 has 15 residues. Trimming at V came to 5 bases and at J to 8 bases, leaving 12 bases not matched to a gene. The DNA for the CDR3 is TGTGCCAGCAGCTCCCAGACCGGGACAGGGTACGGCTACACCTTC. This translates into CASSSQTGTGYGYTF.

This clone has only a few counts. V and J are TRBV7-7 and TRBJ1-3, with D unclear. CDR1 SSHAT and CDR2 FNYEAQ come from the germline V gene (reference sequence). This CDR3 contains 13 residues. V shed 4 bases and J shed 4 bases, with 8 bases lying between them. This chain's CDR3 is CASSSGVGNTIYF. CDR3 nucleotides: TGTGCCAGCAGCTCCGGGGTAGGAAACACCATATATTTT.

The rearrangement uses TRBV28 and TRBJ1-5, with D unresolved. This CDR3 spans 13 amino acids. V lost 8 bases and J lost 0, with 8 bases in between. CDR1 is MDHEN, CDR2 SYDVKM, per germline. The CDR3 coding sequence is TGTGCCAGCTTTGCGTATAGCAATCAGCCCCAGCATTTT. It translates to CASFAYSNQPQHF.

This sequence joins TRBV7-2 and TRBJ1-5, with a tentative D call TRBD1 (5 bases). This CDR3 comprises 14 residues. V lost 3 bases, J lost 7 bases, and 13 bases lay in between. Germline V gene lookup returns CDR1 SGHTA and CDR2 FQGNSA. CDR3 residues: CASSLVVGGQPQHF. CDR3 nucleotides: TGTGCCAGCAGCTTGGTGGTGGGGGGGCAGCCCCAGCATTTT.

This clone was picked up one time. The gene calls are TRBV7-3 and TRBJ1-1; D is possibly TRBD1 (5 bases). V lost 5 bases, J lost 2 bases, and 9 bases lay in between. Germline lookup yields CDR1 SGHTA and CDR2 FQGTGA. The CDR3 spans 13 residues. CDR3 bases: TGTGCCAGCAGCCGAGACAGAAACACTGAAGCTTTCTTT. Its translation: CASSRDRNTEAFF.

The rearrangement links TRBV7-6 to TRBJ2-3; 7 bases match TRBD2. The CDR3 sequence is 16 residues long. Germline lookup yields CDR1 SGHVS and CDR2 FNYEAQ. J gave up 0 bases and V 4 bases, and 7 bases lay outside the gene matches. The CDR3 here is CASSSLSGRSTDTQYF. The CDR3 DNA sequence: TGTGCCAGCAGCTCCCTTAGCGGGCGAAGCACAGATACGCAGTATTTT.

The chain carries TRBV19 and TRBJ1-2, with a tentative D call TRBD1 (5 bases). This CDR3 has 15 amino acids. V lost 4 bases, J lost 0 bases, and 12 bases lay in between. CDR1 is LNHDA, CDR2 SQIVND, per germline (reference sequence). The CDR3 DNA is TGTGCCAGTAGTACCCGACAGATTTCTAACTATGGCTACACCTTC. Protein sequence: CASSTRQISNYGYTF.

This chain links TRBV5-1 with TRBJ2-7, with D possibly TRBD1 on 5 matching bases. CDR1 is SGHRS and CDR2 is YFSETQ in the germline V gene. The germline V and J ends were trimmed by 1 base and 2 bases, with 10 bases remaining between them. The CDR3 spans 14 residues. CDR3 sequence: CASSLTAGTYEQYF. CDR3 in DNA: TGCGCCAGCAGCTTGACGGCAGGGACCTACGAGCAGTACTTC.

Of note for this clone: Sequence at one end of the junction differs from germline and may be a read error. Within the sample, other DNA sequences also encode this same CDR3. Here the CDR3 reads CASRQGIRGYTF. The CDR3 region has the DNA TGCGCCAGCAGACAGGGTATAAGGGGCTACACCTTC. The gene calls are TRBV6-5 and TRBJ1-2; 7 bases align to TRBD1. CDR1 is MNHEY, CDR2 SVGAGI, per germline. The CDR3 spans 12 residues.

This clone occurred a few times. The CDR3 loop is CASSQRSRAGVDNEQFF. CDR3 sequence (DNA): TGTGCCAGCAGCCAACGCTCCCGGGCGGGGGTGGACAATGAGCAGTTCTTC. The chain has TRBV7-8 and TRBJ2-1; TRBD2 matches at 7 bases. CDR3 size: 17 residues. J lost 5 bases, V lost 5 bases, and 15 bases had no gene match. Germline V gives CDR1 SGHVS, CDR2 FQNEAQ.

The chain combines TRBV29-1 with TRBJ1-2; TRBD1 matches at 8 bases. Trimming cost V 3 bases and J 3 bases; bases outside gene matches: 3. Germline CDR1 is SQVTM and CDR2 is ANQGSEA. The CDR3 is made up of 13 amino acids. The CDR3 bases are TGCAGCGTTGACGAGACAGGGGACTATGGCTACACCTTC. This codes for CSVDETGDYGYTF.